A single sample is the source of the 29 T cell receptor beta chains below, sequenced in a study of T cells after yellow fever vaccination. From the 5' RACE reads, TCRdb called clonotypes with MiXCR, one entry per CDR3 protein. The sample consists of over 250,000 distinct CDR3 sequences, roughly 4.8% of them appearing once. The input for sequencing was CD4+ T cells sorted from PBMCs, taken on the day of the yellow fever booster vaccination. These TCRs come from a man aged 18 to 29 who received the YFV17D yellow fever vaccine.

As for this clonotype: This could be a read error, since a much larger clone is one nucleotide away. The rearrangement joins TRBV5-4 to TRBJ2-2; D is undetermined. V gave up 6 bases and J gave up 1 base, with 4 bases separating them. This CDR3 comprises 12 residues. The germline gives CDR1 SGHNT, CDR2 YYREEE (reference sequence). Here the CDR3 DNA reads TGTGCCAGCAACGGGAACACCGGGGAGCTGTTTTTT. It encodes CASNGNTGELFF. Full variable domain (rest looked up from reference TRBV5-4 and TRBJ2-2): ETGVTQSPTHLIKTRGQQVTLRCSSQSGHNTVSWYQQALGQGPQFIFQYYREEENGRGNFPPRFSGLQFPNYSSELNVNALELDDSALYLCASNGNTGELFFGEGSRLTVL.

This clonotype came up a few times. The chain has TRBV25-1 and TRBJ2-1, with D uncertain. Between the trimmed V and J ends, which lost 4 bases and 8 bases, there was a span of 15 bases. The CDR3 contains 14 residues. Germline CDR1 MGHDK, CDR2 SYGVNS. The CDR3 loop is CASSGETAWDEQFF. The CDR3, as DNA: TGTGCCAGCAGTGGCGAGACGGCCTGGGATGAGCAGTTCTTC.

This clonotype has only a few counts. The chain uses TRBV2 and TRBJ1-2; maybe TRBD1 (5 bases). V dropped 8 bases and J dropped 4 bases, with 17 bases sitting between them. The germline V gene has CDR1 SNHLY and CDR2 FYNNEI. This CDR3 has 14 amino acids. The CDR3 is CASDAGGVPYGYTF. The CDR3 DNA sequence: TGTGCCAGCGACGCTGGGGGGGTCCCCTATGGCTACACCTTC. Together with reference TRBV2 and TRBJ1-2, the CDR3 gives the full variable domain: EPEVTQTPSHQVTQMGQEVILRCVPISNHLYFYWYRQILGQKVEFLVSFYNNEISEKSEIFDDQFSVERPDGSNFTLKIRSTKLEDSAMYFCASDAGGVPYGYTFGSGTRLTVV.

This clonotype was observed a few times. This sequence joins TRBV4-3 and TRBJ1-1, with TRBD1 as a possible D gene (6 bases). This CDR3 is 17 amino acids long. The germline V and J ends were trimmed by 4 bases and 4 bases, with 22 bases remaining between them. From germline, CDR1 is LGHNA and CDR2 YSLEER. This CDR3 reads CASSRMSSGAGATEAFF. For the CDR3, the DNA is TGCGCCAGCAGCCGAATGTCATCAGGGGCGGGGGCCACTGAAGCTTTCTTT.

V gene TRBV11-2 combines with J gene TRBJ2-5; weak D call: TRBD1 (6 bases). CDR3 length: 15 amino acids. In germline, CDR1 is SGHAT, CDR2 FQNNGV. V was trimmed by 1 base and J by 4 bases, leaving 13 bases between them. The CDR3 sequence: CASSLAGIRGETQYF. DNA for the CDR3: TGTGCCAGCAGCTTAGCAGGAATCAGGGGAGAGACCCAGTACTTC.

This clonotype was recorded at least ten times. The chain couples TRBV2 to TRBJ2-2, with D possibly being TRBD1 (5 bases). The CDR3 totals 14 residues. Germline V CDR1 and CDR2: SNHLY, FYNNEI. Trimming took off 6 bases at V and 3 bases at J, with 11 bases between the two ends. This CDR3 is CASREQAYTGELFF. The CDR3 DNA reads TGTGCCAGCAGGGAACAGGCATACACCGGGGAGCTGTTTTTT. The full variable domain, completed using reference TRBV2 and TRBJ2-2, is EPEVTQTPSHQVTQMGQEVILRCVPISNHLYFYWYRQILGQKVEFLVSFYNNEISEKSEIFDDQFSVERPDGSNFTLKIRSTKLEDSAMYFCASREQAYTGELFFGEGSRLTVL.

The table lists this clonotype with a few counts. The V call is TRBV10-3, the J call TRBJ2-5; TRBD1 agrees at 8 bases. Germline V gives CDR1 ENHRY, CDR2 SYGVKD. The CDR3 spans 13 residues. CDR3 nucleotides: TGTGCATCGGCAGGGGGCTACCAAGAGACCCAGTACTTC. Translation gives CASAGGYQETQYF.

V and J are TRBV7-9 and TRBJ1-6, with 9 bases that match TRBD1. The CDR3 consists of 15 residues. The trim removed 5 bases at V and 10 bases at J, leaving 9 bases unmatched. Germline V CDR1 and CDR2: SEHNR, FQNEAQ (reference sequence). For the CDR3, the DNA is TGTGCCAGCAGCGGCGCGGGACAGGGTTTATCACCCCTCCACTTT. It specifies CASSGAGQGLSPLHF.

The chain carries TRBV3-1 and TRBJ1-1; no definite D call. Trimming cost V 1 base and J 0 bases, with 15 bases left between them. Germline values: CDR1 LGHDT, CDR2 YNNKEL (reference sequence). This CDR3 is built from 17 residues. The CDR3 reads CASSQVWRGPMNTEAFF. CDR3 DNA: TGTGCCAGCAGCCAAGTTTGGAGAGGCCCTATGAACACTGAAGCTTTCTTT.

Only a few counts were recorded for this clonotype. The CDR3: CSARQALGVRQFF. The DNA of the CDR3 is TGCAGTGCTAGACAGGCATTAGGAGTGCGGCAGTTCTTC. This chain uses TRBV20-1 with TRBJ2-1; unclear D gene. Germline V gene sequence: CDR1 DFQATT, CDR2 SNEGSKA (reference sequence). This CDR3 region has 13 residues. The V and J ends lost 2 bases and 12 bases respectively, with 17 bases between them.

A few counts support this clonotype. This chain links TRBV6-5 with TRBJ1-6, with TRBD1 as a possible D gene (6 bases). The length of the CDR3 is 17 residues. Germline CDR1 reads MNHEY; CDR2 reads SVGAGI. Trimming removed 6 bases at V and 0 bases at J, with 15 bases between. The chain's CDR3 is CASRPGQTSSYNSPLHF. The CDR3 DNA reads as TGTGCCAGCAGACCAGGACAGACAAGCTCCTATAATTCACCCCTCCACTTT.

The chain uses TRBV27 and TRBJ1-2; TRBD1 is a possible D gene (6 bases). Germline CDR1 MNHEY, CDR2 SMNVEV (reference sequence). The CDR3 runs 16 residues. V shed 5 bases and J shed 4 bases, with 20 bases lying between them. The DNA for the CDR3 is TGTGCCAGCAGTGGGCTGAGGATAGGCAGGGGCTATGGCTACACCTTC. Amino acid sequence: CASSGLRIGRGYGYTF.

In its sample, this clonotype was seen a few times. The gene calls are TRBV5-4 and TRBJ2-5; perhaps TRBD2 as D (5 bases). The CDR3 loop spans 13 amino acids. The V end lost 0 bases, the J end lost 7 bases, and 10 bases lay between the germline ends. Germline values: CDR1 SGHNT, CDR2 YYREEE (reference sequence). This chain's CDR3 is CASSLVAEGTQYF. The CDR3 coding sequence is TGTGCCAGCAGCTTGGTGGCCGAGGGGACCCAGTACTTC.

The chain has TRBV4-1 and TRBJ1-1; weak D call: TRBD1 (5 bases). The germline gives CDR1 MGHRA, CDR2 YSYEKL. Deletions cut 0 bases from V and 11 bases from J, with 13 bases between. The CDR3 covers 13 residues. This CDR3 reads CASSQEGRDRAFF. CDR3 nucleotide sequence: TGCGCCAGCAGCCAAGAAGGTAGGGACCGGGCTTTCTTT.

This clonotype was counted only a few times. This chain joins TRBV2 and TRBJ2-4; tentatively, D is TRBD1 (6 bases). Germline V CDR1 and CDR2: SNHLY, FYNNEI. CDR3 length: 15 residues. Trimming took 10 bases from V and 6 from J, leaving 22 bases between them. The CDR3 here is CAIQESGVVRNIQYF. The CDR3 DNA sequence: TGTGCCATACAGGAGTCAGGGGTGGTAAGAAACATTCAGTACTTC.

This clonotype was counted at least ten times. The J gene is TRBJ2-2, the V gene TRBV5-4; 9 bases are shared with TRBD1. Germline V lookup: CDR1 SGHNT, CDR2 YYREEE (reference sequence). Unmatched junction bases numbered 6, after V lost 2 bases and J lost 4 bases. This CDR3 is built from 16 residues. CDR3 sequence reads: CASSFSRDRATGELFF. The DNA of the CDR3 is TGTGCCAGCAGCTTTTCCCGGGACAGGGCCACCGGGGAGCTGTTTTTT.

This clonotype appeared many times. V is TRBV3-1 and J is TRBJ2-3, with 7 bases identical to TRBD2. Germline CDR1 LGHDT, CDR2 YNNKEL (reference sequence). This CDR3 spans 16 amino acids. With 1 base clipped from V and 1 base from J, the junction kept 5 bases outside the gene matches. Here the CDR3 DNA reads TGTGCCAGCAGCCAAGGGGCCCTAGCGGGCACAGATACGCAGTATTTT. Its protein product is CASSQGALAGTDTQYF.

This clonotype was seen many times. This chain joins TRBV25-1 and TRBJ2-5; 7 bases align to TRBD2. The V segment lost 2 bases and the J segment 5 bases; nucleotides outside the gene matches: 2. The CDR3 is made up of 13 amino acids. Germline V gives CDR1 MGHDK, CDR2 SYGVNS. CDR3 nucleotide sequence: TGTGCCAGCAGTGAACGGGGGGTGGAGACCCAGTACTTC. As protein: CASSERGVETQYF.

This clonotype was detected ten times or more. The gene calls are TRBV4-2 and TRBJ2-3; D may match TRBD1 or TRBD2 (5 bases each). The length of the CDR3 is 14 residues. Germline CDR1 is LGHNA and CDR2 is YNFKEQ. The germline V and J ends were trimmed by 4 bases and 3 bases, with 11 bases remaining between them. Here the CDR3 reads CASSRDEGTDTQYF. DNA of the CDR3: TGTGCCAGCAGCCGGGACGAAGGGACAGATACGCAGTATTTT.

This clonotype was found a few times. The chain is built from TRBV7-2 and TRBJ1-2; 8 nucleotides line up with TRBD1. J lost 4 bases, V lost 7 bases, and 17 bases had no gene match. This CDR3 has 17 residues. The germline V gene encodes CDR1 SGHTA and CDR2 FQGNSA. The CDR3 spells CASTYRTGLIPGYGYTF. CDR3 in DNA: TGTGCCAGCACCTACCGGACAGGGCTAATTCCGGGCTATGGCTACACCTTC.

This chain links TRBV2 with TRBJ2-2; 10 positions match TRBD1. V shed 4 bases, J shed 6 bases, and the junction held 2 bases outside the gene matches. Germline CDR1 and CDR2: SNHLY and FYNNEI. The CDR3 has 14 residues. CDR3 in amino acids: CASSGQGASGELFF. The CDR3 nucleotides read TGTGCCAGCAGTGGACAGGGGGCGTCCGGGGAGCTGTTTTTT.

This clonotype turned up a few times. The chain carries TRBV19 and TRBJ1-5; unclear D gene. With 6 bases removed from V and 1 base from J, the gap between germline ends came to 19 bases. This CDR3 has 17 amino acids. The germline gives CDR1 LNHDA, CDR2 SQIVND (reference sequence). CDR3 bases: TGTGCCAGTAGCGGGCTATTCGCGGTGTCCAGCAATCAGCCCCAGCATTTT. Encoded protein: CASSGLFAVSSNQPQHF.

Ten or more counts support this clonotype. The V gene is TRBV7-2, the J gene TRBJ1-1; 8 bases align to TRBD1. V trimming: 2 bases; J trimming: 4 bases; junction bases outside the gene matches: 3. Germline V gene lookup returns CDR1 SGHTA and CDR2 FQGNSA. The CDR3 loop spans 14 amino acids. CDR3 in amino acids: CASSLRQGTTEAFF. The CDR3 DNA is TGTGCCAGCAGCTTAAGACAGGGGACCACTGAAGCTTTCTTT.

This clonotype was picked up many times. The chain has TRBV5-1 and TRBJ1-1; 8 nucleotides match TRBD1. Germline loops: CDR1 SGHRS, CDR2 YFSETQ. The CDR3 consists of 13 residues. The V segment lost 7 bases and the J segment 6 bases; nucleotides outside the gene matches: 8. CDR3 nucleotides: TGCGCCAGCGTCCGGGACAGGAGCTCTGAAGCTTTCTTT. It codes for CASVRDRSSEAFF.

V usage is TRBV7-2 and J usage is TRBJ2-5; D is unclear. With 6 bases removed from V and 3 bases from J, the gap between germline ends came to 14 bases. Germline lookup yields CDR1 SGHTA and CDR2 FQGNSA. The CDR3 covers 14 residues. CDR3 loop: CASSPLGQKETQYF. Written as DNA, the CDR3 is TGTGCCAGCAGTCCCCTAGGGCAGAAAGAGACCCAGTACTTC.

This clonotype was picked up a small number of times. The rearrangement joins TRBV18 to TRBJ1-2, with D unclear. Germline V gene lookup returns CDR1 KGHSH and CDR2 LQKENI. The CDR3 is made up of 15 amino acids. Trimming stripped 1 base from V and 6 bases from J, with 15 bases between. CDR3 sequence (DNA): TGTGCCAGCTCACCACAGGGCAGCACAAATGATGGCTACACCTTC. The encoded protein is CASSPQGSTNDGYTF.

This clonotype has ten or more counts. The CDR3 bases are TGTGCCGTCCAGGGCTCCATGAACACTGAAGCTTTCTTT. It codes for CAVQGSMNTEAFF. The chain carries TRBV10-3 and TRBJ1-1, with a possible D match to TRBD1 (5 bases). The V gene lost 11 bases and the J gene lost 0 bases, with 13 bases spanning the gap. Germline V CDR1 and CDR2: ENHRY, SYGVKD. The CDR3 runs to 13 residues.

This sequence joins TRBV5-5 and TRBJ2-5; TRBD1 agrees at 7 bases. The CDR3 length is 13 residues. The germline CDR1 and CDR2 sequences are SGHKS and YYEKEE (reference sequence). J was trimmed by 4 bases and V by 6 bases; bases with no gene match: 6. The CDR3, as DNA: TGTGCCAGCAAAAACAGGGGTGCAGAGACCCAGTACTTC. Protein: CASKNRGAETQYF.

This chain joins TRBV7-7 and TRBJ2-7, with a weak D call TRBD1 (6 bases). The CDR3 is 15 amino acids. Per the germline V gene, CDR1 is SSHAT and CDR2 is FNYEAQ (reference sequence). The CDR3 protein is CASSTGHTLPYEQYV. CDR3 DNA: TGTGCTAGCAGCACGGGACACACGCTTCCATACGAGCAGTACGTC.